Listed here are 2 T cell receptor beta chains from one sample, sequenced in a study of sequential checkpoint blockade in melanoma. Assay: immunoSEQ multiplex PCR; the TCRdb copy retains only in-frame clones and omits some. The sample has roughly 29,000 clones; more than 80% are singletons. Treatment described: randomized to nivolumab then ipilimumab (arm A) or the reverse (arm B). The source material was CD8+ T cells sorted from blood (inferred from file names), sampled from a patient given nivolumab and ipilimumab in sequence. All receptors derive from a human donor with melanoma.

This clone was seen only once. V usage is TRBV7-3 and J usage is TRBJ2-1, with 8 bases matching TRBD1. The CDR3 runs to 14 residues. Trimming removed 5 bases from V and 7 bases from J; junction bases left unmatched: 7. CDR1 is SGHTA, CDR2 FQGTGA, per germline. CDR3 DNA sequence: TGTGCCAGCAGCCCGATGACAGGGGCGAATGAGCAGTTCTTC. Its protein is CASSPMTGANEQFF.

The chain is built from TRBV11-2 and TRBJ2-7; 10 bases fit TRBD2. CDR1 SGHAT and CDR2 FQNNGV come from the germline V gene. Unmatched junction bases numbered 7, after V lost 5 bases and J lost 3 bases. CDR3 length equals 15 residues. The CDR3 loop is CASSPRLAGDYEQYF. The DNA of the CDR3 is TGTGCCAGCAGCCCTCGACTAGCGGGTGACTACGAGCAGTACTTC.